This T cell receptor (beta chain) emerged from a study of T cell changes during pregnancy in multiple sclerosis. Generated by immunoSEQ multiplex PCR, the TCRdb table keeps only in-frame clones and is missing some. The table has over 70,000 clones, approximately 90% seen once. Per germline, CDR1 LGHNA and CDR2 YNFKEQ. The CDR3 sequence is 15 residues long. Trimming at V came to 6 bases and at J to 4 bases, leaving 7 bases not matched to a gene. The sequence was obtained from a female donor in good health, enrolled as a control in a pregnancy study. The specimen was peripheral blood, collected in the first trimester of pregnancy. The gene calls are TRBV4-2 and TRBJ1-4; 8 positions agree with TRBD1. This CDR3 reads CASRGGQDINEKLFF. Written as DNA, the CDR3 is TGTGCCAGCAGAGGGGGACAGGACATTAATGAAAAACTGTTTTTT.